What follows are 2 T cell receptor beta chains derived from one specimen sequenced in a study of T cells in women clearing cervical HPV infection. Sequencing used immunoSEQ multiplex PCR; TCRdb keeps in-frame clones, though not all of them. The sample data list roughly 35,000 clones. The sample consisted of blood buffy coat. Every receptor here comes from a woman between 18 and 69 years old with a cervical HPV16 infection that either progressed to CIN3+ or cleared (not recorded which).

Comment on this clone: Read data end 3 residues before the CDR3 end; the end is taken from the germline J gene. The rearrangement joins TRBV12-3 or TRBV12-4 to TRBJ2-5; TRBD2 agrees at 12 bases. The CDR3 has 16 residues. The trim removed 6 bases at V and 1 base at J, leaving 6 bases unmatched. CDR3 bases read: TGTGCCAGCAGCACCGGACTAGCGGGGCCCCAAGAGACC. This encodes CASSTGLAGPQET. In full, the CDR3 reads CASSTGLAGPQETQYF.

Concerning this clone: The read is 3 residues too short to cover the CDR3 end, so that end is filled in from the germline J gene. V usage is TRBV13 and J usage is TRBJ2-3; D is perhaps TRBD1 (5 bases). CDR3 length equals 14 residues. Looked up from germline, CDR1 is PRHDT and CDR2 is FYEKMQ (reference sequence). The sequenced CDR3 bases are TGTGCCAGCAGCTTAGGGGACACCCAAGAGACG. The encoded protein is CASSLGDTQET. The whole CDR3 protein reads CASSLGDTQETQYF. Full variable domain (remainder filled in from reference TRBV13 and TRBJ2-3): AAGVIQSPRHLIKEKRETATLKCYPIPRHDTVYWYQQGPGQDPQFLISFYEKMQSDKGSIPDRFSAQQFSDYHSELNMSSLELGDSALYFCASSLGDTQETQYFGPGTRLTVL.